This passage covers 17 T cell receptor beta chains from one sample sequenced in a study of regulatory T cells in long-lasting Graves disease. TCR beta libraries were built with iRepertoire HTBI primers and Arm-PCR of CDR3 regions. TCRdb processed the multiplex PCR reads anew with MiXCR; each CDR3 protein has one entry. The sample records approximately 480,000 distinct CDR3 sequences, roughly 17% being singletons. The time point denotes: newly diagnosed GD, antithyroid drugs for less than 3 months. There was RNA extracted from PBMCs, and the TCR library was made from it. The same data also went into a second study, on T cells in Graves' hyperthyroidism and ophthalmopathy.

The sample consisted of peripheral blood mononuclear cells (PBMCs), taken at new diagnosis, from a patient treated with antithyroid drugs. The receptors were sampled from a man aged 35 to 55 with Graves disease.

This clonotype has more than one count but fewer than ten. The V call is TRBV14, the J call TRBJ2-5; 7 bases line up with TRBD1. CDR1 and CDR2 from the germline V gene are SGHDN and FVKESK. Losses at the gene ends were 4 bases for V and 7 bases for J; bases not matched to a gene: 9. The CDR3 spans 14 residues. As DNA, the CDR3 is TGTGCCAGCAGCCTAACGGGACAGTTTGCGACCCAGTACTTC. It is translated as CASSLTGQFATQYF.

This clonotype was detected ten times or more. The chain joins TRBV28 to TRBJ2-7; possibly TRBD1 for D (6 bases). V was shortened by 7 bases and J by 3 bases, with 13 bases between the two germline ends. This CDR3 has 13 amino acids. Per germline, CDR1 MDHEN and CDR2 SYDVKM. As DNA, the CDR3 is TGTGCCAGCAACCACAGGGACCACTACGAGCAGTACTTC. Its protein is CASNHRDHYEQYF.

This chain joins TRBV5-1 and TRBJ2-5; 11 positions agree with TRBD1. In germline, CDR1 is SGHRS, CDR2 YFSETQ. V shed 5 bases and J 2 bases; nucleotides not matched to a gene: 5. CDR3 length: 15 residues. CDR3 sequence: CASSGQGAGQETQYF. CDR3 DNA sequence: TGCGCCAGCAGTGGACAGGGGGCTGGGCAAGAGACCCAGTACTTC.

This clonotype was found a few times. V and J are TRBV19 and TRBJ2-2; 8 nucleotides match TRBD1. The ends lost 9 bases at V and 3 bases at J; junction bases unmatched: 6. Germline V gene lookup returns CDR1 LNHDA and CDR2 SQIVND (reference sequence). This CDR3 spans 14 amino acids. The CDR3: CASEDRGDTGELFF. The CDR3 nucleotides are TGTGCCAGCGAAGACAGGGGCGACACCGGGGAGCTGTTTTTT.

This clonotype was detected only a few times. The chain carries TRBV20-1 and TRBJ2-1; 9 bases agree with TRBD2. Trimming cost V 0 bases and J 7 bases; bases outside gene matches: 7. CDR1 DFQATT and CDR2 SNEGSKA come from the germline V gene (reference sequence). CDR3 length: 15 amino acids. The CDR3 spells CSARDAGGPINEQFF. DNA of the CDR3: TGCAGTGCTAGAGATGCGGGAGGGCCGATAAATGAGCAGTTCTTC.

Ten or more counts support this clonotype. The J gene is TRBJ1-4, the V gene TRBV18, with unresolved D. There are 15 residues in the CDR3. Germline V gene lookup returns CDR1 KGHSH and CDR2 LQKENI. Trimming pared 2 bases from V and 0 bases from J, leaving 7 bases between. CDR3 residues: CASSPTASTNEKLFF. CDR3 in DNA: TGTGCCAGCTCACCAACAGCTTCAACTAATGAAAAACTGTTTTTT.

This clonotype showed up just a few times. The chain links TRBV7-2 to TRBJ1-2, with 9 bases fitting TRBD1. CDR1 is SGHTA, CDR2 FQGNSA, per germline. The CDR3 runs to 13 residues. With 1 base clipped from V and 8 bases from J, the junction kept 2 bases outside the gene matches. The CDR3 region is CASSLDRGRGYTF. In DNA, the CDR3 is TGTGCCAGCAGCTTAGACAGGGGGCGCGGCTACACCTTC.

This clonotype was seen many times. The chain combines TRBV6-1 with TRBJ2-7; D is undetermined. Trimming took 6 bases from V and 6 from J, leaving 12 bases between them. The CDR3 contains 12 residues. Germline-derived CDR1 and CDR2 are MNHNS and SASEGT. The CDR3 loop reads CASSSYSSEQYF. DNA for the CDR3: TGTGCCAGCAGCTCCTATTCGAGCGAGCAGTACTTC.

This clonotype was seen ten or more times. V gene TRBV2 combines with J gene TRBJ2-3; 12 bases are a match to TRBD2. The CDR3 runs 17 residues. The trim removed 7 bases at V and 5 bases at J, leaving 13 bases unmatched. The germline gives CDR1 SNHLY, CDR2 FYNNEI. The CDR3 sequence is CASTTQRLAGAEDTQYF. The DNA of the CDR3 is TGTGCCAGCACTACCCAACGACTAGCGGGAGCGGAAGATACGCAGTATTTT. Looking up the rest from reference TRBV2 and TRBJ2-3 gives the full variable domain: EPEVTQTPSHQVTQMGQEVILRCVPISNHLYFYWYRQILGQKVEFLVSFYNNEISEKSEIFDDQFSVERPDGSNFTLKIRSTKLEDSAMYFCASTTQRLAGAEDTQYFGPGTRLTVL.

As to this clonotype: A single base is all that separates this from a far larger clone, so a read error is likely. The V and J genes are TRBV28 and TRBJ2-4; D is undetermined. The DNA end is more similar to TRBJ2-7, so the J call may be wrong. The length of the CDR3 is 12 residues. Germline CDR1 reads MDHEN; CDR2 reads SYDVKM. Here the CDR3 DNA reads TGTGCCAGCAGTTACGGAGCGAACGAGCAGTACTTC. The encoded protein is CASSYGANEQYF.

This clonotype occurred many times. This rearrangement joins TRBV7-6 to TRBJ2-7; tentative D call: TRBD2 (5 bases). This CDR3 spans 13 amino acids. Germline CDR1 is SGHVS and CDR2 is FNYEAQ. Between the trimmed V and J ends, which lost 4 bases and 6 bases, there was a span of 13 bases. CDR3 sequence: CASSSRDRGEQYF. CDR3 in DNA: TGTGCCAGCAGCTCCCGGGATCGGGGCGAGCAGTACTTC.

This clonotype appeared many times. This chain connects TRBV11-2 to TRBJ2-3; 16 bases align to TRBD2. Per the germline V gene, CDR1 is SGHAT and CDR2 is FQNNGV. The CDR3 length is 20 residues. Trimming took 0 bases from V and 6 from J; bases not matched to a gene: 12. The DNA of the CDR3 is TGTGCCAGCAGCTTAGACGATACCGGGACTAGCGGGAGGGCCGGGGATACGCAGTATTTT. It yields the protein CASSLDDTGTSGRAGDTQYF.

This clonotype has a count of ten or more. The V and J genes are TRBV7-2 and TRBJ2-5; D might be TRBD1 (6 bases). The CDR3 spans 15 residues. Germline CDR1 is SGHTA and CDR2 is FQGNSA. The germline V and J ends were trimmed by 3 bases and 2 bases, with 13 bases remaining between them. CDR3 amino acids: CASSFGGGRQETQYF. DNA for the CDR3: TGTGCCAGCAGCTTTGGTGGGGGCCGTCAAGAGACCCAGTACTTC.

This clonotype was picked up a small number of times. The V call is TRBV12-3 or TRBV12-4, the J call TRBJ1-1, with D hard to call. This CDR3 has 14 residues. V lost 7 bases to trimming and J lost 4 bases, with 16 bases between them. The CDR3 protein is CASKIQRAATEAFF. Written as DNA, the CDR3 is TGTGCCAGCAAGATACAACGGGCAGCCACTGAAGCTTTCTTT.

This clonotype was counted between two and nine times. This rearrangement joins TRBV27 to TRBJ2-2, with 7 nucleotides matching TRBD1. The CDR3 has 13 residues. CDR1 is MNHEY and CDR2 is SMNVEV in the germline V gene (reference sequence). V gave up 6 bases and J gave up 7 bases; unmatched junction bases: 5. The CDR3 protein is CASSQGVGGELFF. DNA of the CDR3: TGTGCCAGCAGCCAGGGGGTGGGCGGGGAGCTGTTTTTT.

The chain carries TRBV19 and TRBJ1-1; D gene unclear. The CDR3 sequence is 13 residues long. In germline, CDR1 is LNHDA, CDR2 SQIVND (reference sequence). V was pared by 6 bases and J by 10 bases, with 18 bases between. For the CDR3, the DNA is TGTGCCAGTAGCGAACCCTGGGCACTAGGAGCTTTCTTT. This sequence encodes CASSEPWALGAFF.

This clonotype appeared many times. The genes are TRBV6-2 or TRBV6-3 and TRBJ2-1, with 11 bases fitting TRBD2. There are 15 residues in the CDR3. Looked up from germline, CDR1 is MNHEY and CDR2 is SVGEGT. J lost 8 bases, V lost 6 bases, and 9 bases had no gene match. The DNA for the CDR3 is TGTGCCAGCAGCCACGGGACTAGCGGCTTCCATGAGCAGTTCTTC. As protein: CASSHGTSGFHEQFF.